This record covers a single T cell receptor (beta chain). The antigen is not known. This sample is drawn from a study of OX40 agonist ivuxolimab in advanced cancers. Findings of the study overall: Expanded clones were, on average, more numerous among CD8+ T cells than CD4+.

Libraries were prepared by immunoSEQ multiplex PCR; TCRdb keeps only in-frame clonotypes and omits some of them. In the table there are 30,000 to 45,000 clones, roughly four fifths of which are singletons. CDR3 size: 15 residues. Germline V lookup: CDR1 LNHDA, CDR2 SQIVND (reference sequence). The trim removed 4 bases at V and 6 bases at J, leaving 6 bases unmatched. V gene TRBV19 combines with J gene TRBJ1-5, with 10 bases matching TRBD1. The receptor comes from an adult with an advanced solid tumor such as melanoma, head and neck, liver or kidney cancer. The sequences come from CD4+ or CD8+ T cells sorted from blood, collected in a trial of the OX40 agonist ivuxolimab. The CDR3 reads CASSTGQGSGQPQHF. CDR3 bases: TGTGCCAGTAGTACGGGACAGGGGTCAGGTCAGCCCCAGCATTTT.